This TCR beta chain comes out of a study of CD8+ T cells in alopecia areata. At the level of the study: Treatment with tofacitinib (6 to 18 months) was followed by 6 months off drug. Broader study findings: Relative to mice, TCR sharing across patients was less clear, a difference possibly HLA-related. Lesional scalp, notably in alopecia totalis/universalis, had clonality above that of normal scalp.

RNA was isolated and reverse transcribed to cDNA, the sequencing template. Profiling relied on immunoSEQ multiplex PCR, and the TCRdb table lists in-frame clones only, not all of them. There are roughly 250,000 clones in the sample; under 70% occur only once, and 0.95% to 1.5% lies in the top ten. Only a few counts were recorded for this clone. Its antigen remains unidentified. The sample has other DNA sequences that encode this CDR3 too. The origin of this receptor is a human donor with alopecia areata. Sequencing used CD4+ T cells sorted from blood, obtained at week 0.

The CDR3: CASSVRQNTEAFF. CDR3 nucleotides: TGTGCCAGCAGCGTTCGGCAGAACACTGAAGCTTTCTTT. The chain couples TRBV9 to TRBJ1-1; D ambiguous. The germline V and J ends were trimmed by 2 bases and 1 base, with 6 bases remaining between them. Germline lookup yields CDR1 SGDLS and CDR2 YYNGEE. The CDR3 has 13 residues.